This T cell receptor (beta chain) derives from a study of T cells in Graves' hyperthyroidism and ophthalmopathy. Study results and caveats: The model identified upcoming ophthalmopathy a median 6.5 months ahead of onset. Blood shared most expanded thyroid clonotypes above 0.001.

Of note for this clonotype: The antigen is not known.

TCR beta CDR3 region amplification was performed from RNA transcripts. TCR CDR3 regions were first amplified by RT-PCR with HTBI primers. TCRdb called the multiplex PCR reads again in MiXCR, with one record for every CDR3 protein. The sample includes fewer than 450,000 distinct CDR3 sequences, around 15% of them seen just once. The CDR3 sequence is 15 residues long. CDR1 and CDR2 (germline): SQVTM, ANQGSEA. The J segment lost 2 bases and the V segment lost 7 bases, leaving 9 bases of the junction unmatched. The gene calls are TRBV29-1 and TRBJ1-5, with 9 bases lining up with TRBD1. The receptor was isolated from a woman in her sixties or seventies with Graves' ophthalmopathy. Sequencing input: blood. CDR3 DNA: TGCAGCGCATCGACAGGGGGAGGGGGCAATCAGCCCCAGCATTTT. Protein product: CSASTGGGGNQPQHF.